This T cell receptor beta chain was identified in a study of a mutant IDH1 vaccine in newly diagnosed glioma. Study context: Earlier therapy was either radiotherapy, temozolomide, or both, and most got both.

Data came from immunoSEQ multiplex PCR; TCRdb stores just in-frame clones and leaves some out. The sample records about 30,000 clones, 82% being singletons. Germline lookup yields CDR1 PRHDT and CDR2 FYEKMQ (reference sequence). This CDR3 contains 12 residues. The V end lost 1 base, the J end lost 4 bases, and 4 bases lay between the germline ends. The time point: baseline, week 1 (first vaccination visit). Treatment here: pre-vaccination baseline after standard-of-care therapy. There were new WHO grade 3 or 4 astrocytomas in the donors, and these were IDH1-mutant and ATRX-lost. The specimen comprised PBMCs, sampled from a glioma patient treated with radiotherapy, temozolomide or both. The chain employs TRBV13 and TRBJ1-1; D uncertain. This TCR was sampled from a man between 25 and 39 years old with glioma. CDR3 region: CASSLVITEAFF. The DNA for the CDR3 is TGTGCCAGCAGCTTAGTCATCACTGAAGCTTTCTTT.